These T cell receptor beta chains were read from a single sample in a study of blood T cell repertoires in COVID-19. Sequencing used immunoSEQ multiplex PCR; TCRdb keeps in-frame clones, though not all of them. This sample carries 390,000 or so clones, 85% to 90% of them seen once, and the ten largest clones take approximately 6.2%. The sequencing input was peripheral blood. These TCRs come from a man aged 18 to 35 with active or convalescent COVID-19. CDR3s include the opening cysteine and the closing phenylalanine or tryptophan. Each record gives: D gene, J gene, clone size, V gene, CDR3 protein, CDR3 DNA. The D gene is left open where the match is weak. The size of a clone is reported for some rows only, either as once, few or many, or as a class for expanded clones.

TRBD1 | TRBJ1-6 | - | TRBV5-6 | CASSLTGQSNSPLHF | TGTGCCAGCAGCCTGACGGGACAGAGTAATTCACCCCTCCACTTT
- | TRBJ1-2 | - | TRBV9 | CASSVLSGYTF | TGTGCCAGCAGCGTCTTATCCGGCTACACCTTC
TRBD1 | TRBJ1-1 | - | TRBV4-2 | CASSQVGKGAQFTEAFF | TGTGCCAGCAGCCAAGTGGGCAAGGGGGCGCAATTCACTGAAGCTTTCTTT
- | TRBJ1-1 | - | TRBV27 | CASSSLMGRDPNTEAFF | TGTGCCAGCAGTTCCCTAATGGGGCGCGACCCGAACACTGAAGCTTTCTTT
TRBD1 | TRBJ1-5 | few | TRBV20-1 | CSASGRGQPQHF | TGCAGTGCTAGTGGCAGGGGGCAGCCCCAGCATTTT
- | TRBJ1-2 | - | TRBV7-9 | CASSPPRTVQGYTF | TGTGCCAGCAGCCCTCCCCGGACAGTCCAGGGCTACACCTTC
- | TRBJ1-1 | - | TRBV18 | CASSPYRDTEAFF | TGTGCCAGCTCACCGTACAGGGACACTGAAGCTTTCTTT
TRBD1 | TRBJ2-5 | - | TRBV18 | CASSPPGQGELLWYF | TGTGCCAGCTCACCGCCAGGACAGGGTGAACTCCTTTGGTACTTC
- | TRBJ1-1 | - | TRBV6-5 | CASPDVNLNTEAFF | TGTGCCAGCCCAGATGTGAATTTGAACACTGAAGCTTTCTTT
- | TRBJ1-1 | - | TRBV19 | CASSWRGKAFF | TGTGCCAGTAGTTGGAGGGGTAAAGCTTTCTTT
TRBD2 | TRBJ2-2 | - | TRBV29-1 | CSAGDSGAPGTGELFF | TGCAGCGCTGGGGATAGCGGGGCCCCCGGAACCGGGGAGCTGTTTTTT
- | TRBJ2-7 | - | TRBV6-2/TRBV6-3 | CASSRDILSYF | TGTGCCAGCAGCCGCGACATCCTCTCGTACTTC
TRBD2 | TRBJ2-7 | - | TRBV2 | CASSVLGSGMGEQYF | TGTGCCAGCAGTGTACTCGGTAGCGGGATGGGGGAGCAGTACTTC
TRBD1 | TRBJ1-2 | - | TRBV28 | CASRRKWDRGQDGYTF | TGTGCCAGCAGGAGAAAATGGGACAGGGGGCAGGATGGCTACACCTTC
TRBD1 | TRBJ1-5 | - | TRBV18 | CASSPGQGAIQPQHF | TGTGCCAGCTCACCGGGACAGGGGGCAATTCAGCCCCAGCATTTT
TRBD2 | TRBJ2-7 | once | TRBV27 | CASSEAGFTPYEQYF | TGTGCCAGCAGTGAAGCGGGGTTTACCCCGTACGAGCAGTACTTC
- | TRBJ2-6 | few | TRBV19 | CASSNFESGANVLTF | TGTGCCAGTAGTAACTTCGAGTCTGGGGCCAACGTGCTGACTTTC
- | TRBJ2-7 | few | TRBV28 | CASSLAGTPKDEQYF | TGTGCCAGCAGTTTAGCCGGGACACCCAAGGACGAGCAGTACTTC
TRBD2 | TRBJ2-1 | - | TRBV4-3 | CASSQAGAGAYNEQFF | TGCGCCAGCAGCCAAGCTGGAGCGGGAGCCTACAATGAGCAGTTCTTC